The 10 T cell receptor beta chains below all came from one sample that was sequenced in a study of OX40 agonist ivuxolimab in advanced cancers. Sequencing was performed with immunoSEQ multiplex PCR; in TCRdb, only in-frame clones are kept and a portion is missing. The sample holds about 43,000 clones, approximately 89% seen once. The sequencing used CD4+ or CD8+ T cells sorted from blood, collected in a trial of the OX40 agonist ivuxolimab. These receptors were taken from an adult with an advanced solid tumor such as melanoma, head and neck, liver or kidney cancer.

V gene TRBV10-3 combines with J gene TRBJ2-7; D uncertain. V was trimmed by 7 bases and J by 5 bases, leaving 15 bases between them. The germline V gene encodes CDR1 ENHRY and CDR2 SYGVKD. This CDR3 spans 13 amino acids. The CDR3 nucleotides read TGTGCCATCACTGGTCATCCCCTCGACGAGCAGTACTTC. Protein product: CAITGHPLDEQYF.

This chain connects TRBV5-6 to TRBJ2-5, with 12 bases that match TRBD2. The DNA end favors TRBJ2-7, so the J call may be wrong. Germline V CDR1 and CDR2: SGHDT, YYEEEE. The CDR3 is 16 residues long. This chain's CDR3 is CASRDGLAGGPGEQYF. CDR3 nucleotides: TGTGCCAGCAGAGACGGTCTAGCGGGAGGGCCGGGCGAGCAGTACTTC.

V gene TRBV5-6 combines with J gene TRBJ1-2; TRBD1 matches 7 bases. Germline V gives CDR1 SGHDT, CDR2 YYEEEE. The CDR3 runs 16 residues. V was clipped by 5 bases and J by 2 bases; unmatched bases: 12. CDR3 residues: CASRLRGGDLNYGYTF. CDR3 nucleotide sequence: TGTGCCAGCAGACTCAGAGGGGGCGATTTAAACTATGGCTACACCTTC.

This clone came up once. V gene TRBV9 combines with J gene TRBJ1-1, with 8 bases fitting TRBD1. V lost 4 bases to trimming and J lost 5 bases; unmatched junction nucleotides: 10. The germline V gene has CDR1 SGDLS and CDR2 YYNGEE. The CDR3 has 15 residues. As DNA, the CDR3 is TGTGCCAGCAGCCATCAGACAGGGGATTGGACTGAAGCTTTCTTT. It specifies CASSHQTGDWTEAFF.

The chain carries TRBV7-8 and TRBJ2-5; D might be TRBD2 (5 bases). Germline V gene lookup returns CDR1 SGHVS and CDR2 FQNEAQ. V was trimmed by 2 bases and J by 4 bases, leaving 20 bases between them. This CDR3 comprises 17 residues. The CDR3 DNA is TGTGCCAGCAGCTTACCTCTAGGAGGAGAATTCACAGAGACCCAGTACTTC. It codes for CASSLPLGGEFTETQYF.

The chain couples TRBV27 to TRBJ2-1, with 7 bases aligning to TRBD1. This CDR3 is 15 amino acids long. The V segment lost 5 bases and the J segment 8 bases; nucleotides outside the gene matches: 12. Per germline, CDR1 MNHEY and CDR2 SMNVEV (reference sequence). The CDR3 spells CASSPLTGMVDEQFF. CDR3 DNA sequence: TGTGCCAGCAGTCCCCTGACAGGGATGGTTGATGAGCAGTTCTTC.

Here the CDR3 DNA reads TGTGCCAGCAGCTTAGGTGCCAGGATCCTATGGGGATCAACCTACGAGCAGTACTTC. Encoded protein: CASSLGARILWGSTYEQYF. V usage is TRBV11-2 and J usage is TRBJ2-7, with no clear D. V lost 1 base and J lost 2, with 24 bases in between. Germline loops: CDR1 SGHAT, CDR2 FQNNGV. The CDR3 totals 19 residues.

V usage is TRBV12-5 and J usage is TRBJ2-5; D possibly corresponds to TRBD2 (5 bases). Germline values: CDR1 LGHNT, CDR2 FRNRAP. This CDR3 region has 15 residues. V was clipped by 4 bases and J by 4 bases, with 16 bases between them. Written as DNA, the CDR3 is TGTGCTAGTGGTTCTGACCGGGGTGTAGGAGAGACCCAGTACTTC. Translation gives CASGSDRGVGETQYF.

This chain's CDR3 is CASSLGLETQYF. CDR3 nucleotide sequence: TGTGCCAGCAGCTTAGGGTTAGAGACCCAGTACTTC. The chain carries TRBV11-2 and TRBJ2-5; D unclear. The CDR3 runs to 12 residues. Germline V gene lookup returns CDR1 SGHAT and CDR2 FQNNGV. Deletions cut 1 base from V and 4 bases from J, with 4 bases between.

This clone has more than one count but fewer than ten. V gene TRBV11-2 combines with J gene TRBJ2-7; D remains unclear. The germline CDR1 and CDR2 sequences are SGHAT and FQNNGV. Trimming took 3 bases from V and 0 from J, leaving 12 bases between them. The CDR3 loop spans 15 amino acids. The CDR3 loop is CASSLPGWPSYEQYF. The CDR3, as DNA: TGTGCCAGCAGCTTGCCTGGATGGCCCTCCTACGAGCAGTACTTC.